This T cell receptor beta chain originates from a study of beta chain features in type 1 diabetes. Study observations and caveats: PCR, the amplification step, might favor shorter templates, equally in patients and controls. Cells expressing TCR highly could be over-represented by cDNA sequencing. For type 1 diabetes patients, VDJ junctions showed fewer insertions and more deletions. Moderately but significantly shorter TCRB CDR3s were found in Type 1 diabetes patients in all four CD4+ subsets.

CD45RO/CCR7/CD25/CD127/CD95/CD27 staining was used to isolate CD4+ naive, central memory, regulatory and stem cell-like memory cells by sorting. The germline CDR1 and CDR2 sequences are LNHDA and SQIVND (reference sequence). V was pared by 5 bases and J by 3 bases, with 7 bases between. The CDR3 is 13 amino acids. This clone was recorded a few times. No antigen is known for it. The entirety of the isolated RNA underwent reverse transcription, so expressed TCRB transcripts were sequenced. TCRdb's table, derived via immunoSEQ multiplex PCR, lists solely in-frame clones and lacks some. The sample lists about 390,000 clones, around 10% occurring once.

The TCR sequence derives from a man aged 25-45 years with type 1 diabetes. This chain uses TRBV19 with TRBJ2-2; the D gene could be TRBD1 or TRBD2 (5 bases each). Sequenced sample: central memory CD4+ T cells from blood. The CDR3 DNA sequence: TGTGCCAGTAGTGGGACCTACACCGGGGAGCTGTTTTTT. Translated: CASSGTYTGELFF.